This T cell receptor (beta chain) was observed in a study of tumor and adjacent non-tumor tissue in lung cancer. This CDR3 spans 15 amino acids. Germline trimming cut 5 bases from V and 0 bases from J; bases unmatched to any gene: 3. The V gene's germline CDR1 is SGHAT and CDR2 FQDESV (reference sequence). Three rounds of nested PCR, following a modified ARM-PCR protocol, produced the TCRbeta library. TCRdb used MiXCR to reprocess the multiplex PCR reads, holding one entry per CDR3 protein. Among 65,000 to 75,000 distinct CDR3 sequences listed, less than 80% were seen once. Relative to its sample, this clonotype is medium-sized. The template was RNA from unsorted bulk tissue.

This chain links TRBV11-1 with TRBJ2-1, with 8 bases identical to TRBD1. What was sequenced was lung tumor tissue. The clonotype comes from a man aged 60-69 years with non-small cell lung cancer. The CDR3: CASSPDRGSYNEQFF. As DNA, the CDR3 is TGTGCCAGCAGCCCCGACAGGGGCTCCTACAATGAGCAGTTCTTC.